The 13 T cell receptor beta chains presented below share a single source sample, sequenced in a study of shared clonotypes between healthy human individuals. Here immunoSEQ multiplex PCR was the method, and the copy in TCRdb shows in-frame clones only, minus some. The sample yields about 1.1 million clones, approximately 80% seen once. Source material: memory CD4+ T cells from PBMCs. Subset defined: CD45RA-negative fraction. All receptors come from a man younger than 30 in good health. Some clones in this sample may be carry-over from other donors' samples.

Only a few counts were recorded for this clone. The gene calls are TRBV5-6 and TRBJ2-7; D gene unclear. Germline V gene lookup returns CDR1 SGHDT and CDR2 YYEEEE. V lost 4 bases and J 4 bases, leaving 18 bases between the germline ends. This CDR3 contains 15 residues. The DNA of the CDR3 is TGTGCCAGCAGCACCCCGACCAGAAACCTATACGAGCAGTACTTC. The encoded protein is CASSTPTRNLYEQYF.

Concerning this clone: A much larger clone differs from this one at a single base, so this may be a read error. This chain joins TRBV7-8 and TRBJ1-5; no clear D. V lost 8 bases and J lost 1, with 6 bases in between. Germline CDR1 and CDR2: SGHVS and FQNEAQ. CDR3 length equals 12 residues. The CDR3 loop is CASGPSNQPQHF. The CDR3 bases are TGTGCCAGCGGGCCGAGCAATCAGCCCCAGCATTTT.

This clone showed up just a few times. V usage is TRBV12-5 and J usage is TRBJ1-1, with D uncertain. The CDR3 has 13 amino acids. Germline CDR1 and CDR2: LGHNT and FRNRAP. The V gene lost 3 bases and the J gene lost 4 bases, with 9 bases spanning the gap. The CDR3 here is CASGFRLGTEAFF. The CDR3 DNA is TGTGCTAGTGGTTTCCGGTTGGGCACTGAAGCTTTCTTT.

A remark on this clone: This sample includes further DNA sequences coding for the same CDR3. The rearrangement joins TRBV11-3 to TRBJ2-5; D not certain. V lost 1 base and J 2 bases, leaving 5 bases between the germline ends. The germline CDR1 and CDR2 sequences are SGHNT and YENEEA. The CDR3 is 13 residues long. Written as DNA, the CDR3 is TGTGCCAGCAGCTTAGGCCCACAAGAGACCCAGTACTTC. Residues: CASSLGPQETQYF.

V is TRBV11-2 and J is TRBJ2-5, with 8 bases matching TRBD2. The J call may be faulty, since TRBJ2-7 better matches the DNA end. The germline gives CDR1 SGHAT, CDR2 FQNNGV. The CDR3 sequence is 14 residues long. Here the CDR3 reads CASASGPSSYEQYF. CDR3 DNA sequence: TGTGCCAGCGCTAGCGGGCCGAGCTCCTACGAGCAGTACTTC.

This clone turned up a few times. V usage is TRBV5-4 and J usage is TRBJ1-3, with a weak D call TRBD1 (5 bases). CDR1 is SGHNT and CDR2 is YYREEE in the germline V gene (reference sequence). The CDR3 extends over 15 amino acids. Trimming shortened V by 3 bases and J by 0 bases, and 10 bases separated the two germline ends. CDR3 nucleotide sequence: TGTGCCAGCAGCTCGGGGGTTCTCTCTGGAAACACCATATATTTT. Translated: CASSSGVLSGNTIYF. The full variable domain, with the rest looked up from reference TRBV5-4 and TRBJ1-3, is ETGVTQSPTHLIKTRGQQVTLRCSSQSGHNTVSWYQQALGQGPQFIFQYYREEENGRGNFPPRFSGLQFPNYSSELNVNALELDDSALYLCASSSGVLSGNTIYFGEGSWLTVV.

The chain recombines TRBV9 with TRBJ2-2; no reliable D call. Germline values: CDR1 SGDLS, CDR2 YYNGEE. CDR3 size: 13 residues. The V gene lost 1 base and the J gene lost 6 bases, with 7 bases spanning the gap. Here the CDR3 DNA reads TGTGCCAGCAGCGTACCCCTCTCCGGGGAGCTGTTTTTT. This sequence encodes CASSVPLSGELFF.

V and J are TRBV2 and TRBJ1-2, with TRBD1 matching 10 bases. Germline V gene data show CDR1 as SNHLY and CDR2 as FYNNEI. J was trimmed by 5 bases and V by 7 bases; bases with no gene match: 7. The CDR3 runs to 14 residues. CDR3 in DNA: TGTGCCAGCAAGGGGGACAGGGGCATGTATGGCTACACCTTC. Amino acids: CASKGDRGMYGYTF.

This chain connects TRBV5-1 to TRBJ2-2; 10 bases are a match to TRBD1. J was trimmed by 3 bases and V by 7 bases; bases with no gene match: 21. CDR1 SGHRS and CDR2 YFSETQ come from the germline V gene. The CDR3 totals 20 residues. CDR3 in DNA: TGCGCCAGCCACTCGGTATGGGGACAGGGGCTCCATGGGGACACCGGGGAGCTGTTTTTT. It yields the protein CASHSVWGQGLHGDTGELFF.

The chain is built from TRBV7-8 and TRBJ1-1; D possibly corresponds to TRBD1 (6 bases). This CDR3 spans 16 amino acids. Per germline, CDR1 SGHVS and CDR2 FQNEAQ. V lost 2 bases, J lost 0 bases, and 13 bases lay in between. In DNA form, the CDR3 reads TGTGCCAGCAGCTTATTGGACAGACCAATGAACACTGAAGCTTTCTTT. It encodes CASSLLDRPMNTEAFF.

CDR3 amino acids: CASSHTSGRLHTQYF. CDR3 nucleotide sequence: TGCGCCAGCAGCCACACTAGCGGGAGGCTACATACGCAGTATTTT. The chain has TRBV5-1 and TRBJ2-3; 12 bases are a match to TRBD2. The CDR3 sequence is 15 residues long. Germline CDR1 reads SGHRS; CDR2 reads YFSETQ. The ends lost 4 bases at V and 7 bases at J; junction bases unmatched: 7. Supplemented by reference TRBV5-1 and TRBJ2-3, the full variable domain reads KAGVTQTPRYLIKTRGQQVTLSCSPISGHRSVSWYQQTPGQGLQFLFEYFSETQRNKGNFPGRFSGRQFSNSRSEMNVSTLELGDSALYLCASSHTSGRLHTQYFGPGTRLTVL.

The rearrangement joins TRBV2 to TRBJ1-3; tentatively, D is TRBD1 (6 bases). Germline CDR1 reads SNHLY; CDR2 reads FYNNEI. The CDR3 is 17 residues long. Trimming cost V 10 bases and J 4 bases, with 26 bases left between them. The CDR3 loop reads CATLQGPPLSLGNTIYF. DNA of the CDR3: TGTGCCACCCTACAGGGTCCACCATTGTCTTTGGGAAACACCATATATTTT.

The chain uses TRBV11-2 and TRBJ1-3; unclear D gene. This CDR3 spans 16 amino acids. CDR1 and CDR2 from the germline V gene are SGHAT and FQNNGV. V was pared by 4 bases and J by 0 bases, with 13 bases between. CDR3: CASSSIGRSSGNTIYF. The CDR3 bases are TGTGCCAGCAGCTCTATTGGACGGTCCTCTGGAAACACCATATATTTT.